This TCR beta chain was sequenced in a study of CD8 T cells in ankylosing spondylitis. Findings of the study overall: Within matched ankylosing spondylitis synovial fluid, disease-linked clones were reportedly significantly enriched. Seemingly characteristic of ankylosing spondylitis blood was a TCR beta motif consisting of fewer than 10 highly homologous variants.

Making use of molecular barcodes, quantitative 5'-RACE generated TCR beta libraries. TCRdb ran MiXCR on the 5' RACE reads and lists one entry per CDR3 protein. This sample carries 300,000 to 350,000 distinct CDR3 sequences, around 20% of them seen once, and the ten largest clones take about 3.7%. This clonotype was found a few times. Its antigen remains unknown. CDR1 and CDR2 from the germline V gene are MGHDK and SYGVNS. The germline V and J ends were trimmed by 8 bases and 0 bases, with 26 bases remaining between them. The CDR3 consists of 20 residues. The chain links TRBV25-1 to TRBJ2-6, with D perhaps matching TRBD1 (6 bases). Sequenced material: blood, either unsorted or a sorted T cell fraction (not recorded which). The receptor's source is a female donor with ankylosing spondylitis or in good health (not recorded which). The CDR3 sequence: CASADSYSWGPGSGANVLTF. Written as DNA, the CDR3 is TGTGCCAGCGCCGACAGCTACTCCTGGGGGCCAGGCTCTGGGGCCAACGTCCTGACTTTC.